These T cell receptor beta chains were read from a single sample in a study of control samples from healthy donors and cancer patients. The data were produced by immunoSEQ multiplex PCR, yet TCRdb's version contains in-frame clones alone and is incomplete. The table records about 81,000 clones, just under 95% of them present only once. The specimen was blood. These receptors originate from a woman aged 18-29 years in good health. CDR3s include the opening cysteine and the closing phenylalanine or tryptophan. Fields, in order: CDR3 length, clone size, D gene, J gene, V gene, CDR3 protein, CDR3 DNA. The D gene is left open where the match is weak. Only part of the rows carry a size: once, few, many, or a class if the clone is expanded.

cdr3_length: 19; clone_size: NA; d_call: NA; j_call: TRBJ2-2; v_call: TRBV7-6; cdr3_aa: CASSQLGGAGRRGTGELFF; cdr3_nt: TGTGCCAGCAGCCAGTTGGGGGGGGCAGGCCGGCGCGGCACCGGGGAGCTGTTTTTT
cdr3_length: 15; clone_size: once; d_call: NA; j_call: TRBJ1-3; v_call: TRBV28; cdr3_aa: CASRNTDPSGNTIYF; cdr3_nt: TGTGCCAGCAGAAATACAGACCCCTCTGGAAACACCATATATTTT
cdr3_length: 15; clone_size: NA; d_call: NA; j_call: TRBJ1-2; v_call: TRBV24-1; cdr3_aa: CATSGVGRTNYGYTF; cdr3_nt: TGTGCCACCAGTGGAGTTGGGAGGACTAACTATGGCTACACCTTC
cdr3_length: 16; clone_size: NA; d_call: NA; j_call: TRBJ2-1; v_call: TRBV29-1; cdr3_aa: CSVEGRRVRAYNEQFF; cdr3_nt: TGCAGCGTTGAGGGCCGCAGGGTGCGGGCCTACAATGAGCAGTTCTTC
cdr3_length: 15; clone_size: once; d_call: NA; j_call: TRBJ1-5; v_call: TRBV27; cdr3_aa: CASSLQGYSNQPQHF; cdr3_nt: TGTGCCAGCAGTTTACAGGGGTATAGCAATCAGCCCCAGCATTTT
cdr3_length: 14; clone_size: NA; d_call: TRBD1; j_call: TRBJ1-5; v_call: TRBV28; cdr3_aa: CASSSTGEAQPQHF; cdr3_nt: TGTGCCAGCAGTTCTACAGGGGAGGCTCAGCCCCAGCATTTT
cdr3_length: 15; clone_size: NA; d_call: NA; j_call: TRBJ2-3; v_call: TRBV25-1; cdr3_aa: CASSETSVWSDTQYF; cdr3_nt: TGTGCCAGCAGTGAGACTAGTGTTTGGTCAGATACGCAGTATTTT
cdr3_length: 15; clone_size: NA; d_call: NA; j_call: TRBJ1-2; v_call: TRBV7-2; cdr3_aa: CASSQAGSSTYGYTF; cdr3_nt: TGTGCCAGCAGCCAAGCGGGAAGCTCCACCTATGGCTACACCTTC
cdr3_length: 15; clone_size: NA; d_call: TRBD1; j_call: TRBJ2-6; v_call: TRBV2; cdr3_aa: CATGTGDSGANVLTF; cdr3_nt: TGTGCCACCGGGACAGGGGACTCTGGGGCCAACGTCCTGACTTTC
cdr3_length: 13; clone_size: NA; d_call: NA; j_call: TRBJ2-1; v_call: TRBV24-1; cdr3_aa: CATSDGARAGQFF; cdr3_nt: TGTGCCACCAGTGATGGGGCTAGGGCCGGGCAGTTCTTC
cdr3_length: 13; clone_size: NA; d_call: NA; j_call: TRBJ1-2; v_call: TRBV7-7; cdr3_aa: CASSPGHNYGYTF; cdr3_nt: TGTGCTAGCAGCCCGGGACACAACTATGGCTACACCTTC
cdr3_length: 16; clone_size: NA; d_call: TRBD2; j_call: TRBJ2-7; v_call: TRBV3-1/TRBV3-2; cdr3_aa: CASSNPTSGRTYEQYF; cdr3_nt: TGTGCCAGCAGCAATCCGACTAGCGGGAGAACTTACGAGCAGTACTTC
cdr3_length: 18; clone_size: NA; d_call: TRBD2; j_call: TRBJ2-3; v_call: TRBV7-6; cdr3_aa: CASSLNPPSGDRTDTQYF; cdr3_nt: TGTGCCAGCAGCTTAAACCCTCCTAGCGGAGATCGCACAGATACGCAGTATTTT